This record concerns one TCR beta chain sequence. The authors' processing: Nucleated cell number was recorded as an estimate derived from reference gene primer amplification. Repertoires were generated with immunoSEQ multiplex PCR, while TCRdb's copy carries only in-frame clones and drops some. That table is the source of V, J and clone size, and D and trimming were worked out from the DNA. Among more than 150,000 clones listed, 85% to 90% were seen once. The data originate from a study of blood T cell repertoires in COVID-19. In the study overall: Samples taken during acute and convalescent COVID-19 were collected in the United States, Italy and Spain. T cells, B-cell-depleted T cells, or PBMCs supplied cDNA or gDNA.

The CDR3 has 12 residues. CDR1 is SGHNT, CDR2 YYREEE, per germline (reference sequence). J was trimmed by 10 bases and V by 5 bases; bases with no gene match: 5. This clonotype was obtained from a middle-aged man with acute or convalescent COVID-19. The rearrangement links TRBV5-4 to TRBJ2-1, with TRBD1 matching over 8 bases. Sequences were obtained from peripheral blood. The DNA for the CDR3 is TGTGCCAGCAGACAGGGGGGTGTAGAGCAGTTCTTC. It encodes CASRQGGVEQFF.